The clone carrying this TCR beta chain appeared once. Its antigen is unidentified. These data come from a study of B cell selection in AIRE deficiency. Regulatory T cells were sorted as CD4+CD25hiCD127low/negative cells. Some clones are missing from TCRdb's copy, which holds only in-frame ones; the method was immunoSEQ multiplex PCR. The data contain approximately 22,000 clones, about 93% of them singletons. Findings of the study overall: Patient Tconv cells held roughly 31% of Treg sequences shared by healthy donors. Healthy donors alone shared 30% to 35% of 3,500 to 4,000 Treg sequences; patients alone roughly 10%. TCRbeta-only data showed 30% to 40% of shared healthy Treg sequences in healthy Tconv. Shared Treg sequences were biased toward short CDR3s with few non-templated nucleotide insertions.

The germline V and J ends were trimmed by 7 bases and 2 bases, with 33 bases remaining between them. The CDR3 sequence is 20 residues long. CDR1 and CDR2 from the germline V gene are MDHEN and SYDVKM. The rearrangement links TRBV28 to TRBJ2-7, with D possibly matching TRBD2 (5 bases). The TCR sequence derives from a human donor in good health. The sequenced sample was CD4+CD25+ Tregs sorted from PBMCs. This chain's CDR3 is CASISSSISSSSEVPYEQYF. As DNA, the CDR3 is TGTGCCAGCATCTCCTCGTCTATTTCGTCTAGTAGCGAGGTCCCCTACGAGCAGTACTTC.